Each of the 15 T cell receptor beta chains below was sequenced from the same sample in a study of regulatory T cells in long-lasting Graves disease. Time point defined: persistent/refractory GD, antithyroid drugs over 5 years with positive TRAb. From RNA extracted from PBMCs, the TCR library was made. With iRepertoire HTBI primers and Arm-PCR of CDR3 regions, TCR beta libraries were built. TCRdb re-derived calls from the multiplex PCR reads in MiXCR, one entry per CDR3 protein. The sample holds 430,000 or so distinct CDR3 sequences, roughly 21% seen once. Source: peripheral blood mononuclear cells (PBMCs), taken when the disease was refractory, from a patient treated with antithyroid drugs. The receptors shown here come from a female donor with Graves disease.

The chain carries TRBV28 and TRBJ1-1, with D hard to call. This CDR3 has 12 residues. CDR1 is MDHEN and CDR2 is SYDVKM in the germline V gene. Deletions cut 10 bases from V and 7 bases from J, with 16 bases between. CDR3 in DNA: TGTGCCACCGGTCGGGCGGGGATTGAAGCTTTCTTT. This codes for CATGRAGIEAFF.

V gene TRBV9 combines with J gene TRBJ2-7, with D maybe TRBD2 (5 bases). V lost 0 bases and J lost 0, with 10 bases in between. The CDR3 runs 15 residues. Per the germline V gene, CDR1 is SGDLS and CDR2 is YYNGEE. CDR3: CASSVETGSSYEQYF. The CDR3 DNA reads TGTGCCAGCAGCGTAGAGACTGGGAGCTCCTACGAGCAGTACTTC.

This clonotype occurred a few times. The gene calls are TRBV30 and TRBJ2-7; the match to TRBD2 covers 7 bases. CDR1 GTSNPN and CDR2 SVGIG come from the germline V gene (reference sequence). The CDR3 covers 13 residues. The junction had 9 bases not matched to a gene; V was cut back by 4 bases and J by 6 bases. The CDR3: CAWNNGPSGEQYF. CDR3 coding DNA: TGTGCCTGGAACAACGGGCCTAGCGGCGAGCAGTACTTC.

This clonotype has a handful of counts. The J gene is TRBJ2-1, the V gene TRBV28, with TRBD1 matching over 8 bases. The CDR3 extends over 15 amino acids. Germline assignment: CDR1 MDHEN and CDR2 SYDVKM. J lost 6 bases, V lost 1 base, and 5 bases had no gene match. The CDR3 protein is CASSLSDRAINEQFF. CDR3 DNA sequence: TGTGCCAGCAGTTTATCGGACAGGGCAATCAATGAGCAGTTCTTC.

Turning to this clonotype: It may be a read error: a sequence one base away is much more abundant. This chain links TRBV12-3 or TRBV12-4 with TRBJ1-3; weak D call: TRBD1 (6 bases). The CDR3 covers 15 residues. CDR3 nucleotides: TGTGCCAGCAGGTTACAGGGTCTGGCTGGAAACACCGTATATTTT. This gives the protein CASRLQGLAGNTVYF.

This clonotype has at least ten counts. Here the CDR3 DNA reads TGTGCCAGCAGTGAAATCGGGCGAGCGTTAAACACTGAAGCTTTCTTT. The encoded protein is CASSEIGRALNTEAFF. The chain is built from TRBV6-2 or TRBV6-3 and TRBJ1-1; D is unclear. Germline lookup yields CDR1 MNHEY and CDR2 SVGEGT. This CDR3 has 16 residues. The V gene lost 5 bases and the J gene lost 2 bases, with 18 bases spanning the gap.

The sample holds a few counts of this clonotype. The genes are TRBV10-3 and TRBJ1-1; TRBD1 might be the D (6 bases). Germline lookup yields CDR1 ENHRY and CDR2 SYGVKD. The CDR3 runs to 14 residues. V gave up 6 bases and J gave up 1 base, with 12 bases separating them. The CDR3 DNA reads TGTGCCATCAGATCGGACAGAGGGAACACTGAAGCTTTCTTT. Protein: CAIRSDRGNTEAFF.

This clonotype was counted ten times or more. V usage is TRBV30 and J usage is TRBJ1-1, with D possibly TRBD1 on 6 matching bases. Germline V gene sequence: CDR1 GTSNPN, CDR2 SVGIG (reference sequence). CDR3 length: 14 amino acids. V shed 2 bases and J shed 1 base, with 11 bases lying between them. CDR3 bases: TGTGCCTGGAGTTTTACCAGGGGGAACACTGAAGCTTTCTTT. As protein: CAWSFTRGNTEAFF. The variable domain in full, completed from reference TRBV30 and TRBJ1-1, reads SQTIHQWPATLVQPVGSPLSLECTVEGTSNPNLYWYRQAAGRGLQLLFYSVGIGQISSEVPQNLSASRPQDRQFILSSKKLLLSDSGFYLCAWSFTRGNTEAFFGQGTRLTVV.

On this clonotype: One end of the junction does not line up with germline, which may come from a read error. This chain uses TRBV10-3 with TRBJ1-4; D might be TRBD1 (5 bases). Germline V gene data show CDR1 as ENHRY and CDR2 as SYGVKD. The CDR3 extends over 13 amino acids. CDR3 nucleotides: TGTGCCATCAGTGAAGGGGACTTTGAAAGACTGTTTTTT. This codes for CAISEGDFERLFF.

This chain connects TRBV20-1 to TRBJ2-1, with D tentatively TRBD2 (6 bases). Germline V gene lookup returns CDR1 DFQATT and CDR2 SNEGSKA (reference sequence). The CDR3 has 14 residues. V lost 6 bases and J 8 bases, leaving 20 bases between the germline ends. CDR3 in DNA: TGCAGTGCAACACGACTAGGCAGGGACTATGAGCAGTTCTTC. Translated, it gives CSATRLGRDYEQFF.

V and J are TRBV5-8 and TRBJ1-6; a weak D match, TRBD1 (6 bases). CDR1 and CDR2 from the germline V gene are SGHTS and YDEGEE. V lost 4 bases, J lost 7 bases, and 24 bases lay in between. CDR3 length: 18 amino acids. The CDR3 protein is CASSRGGTSLLFNSPLHF. CDR3 sequence (DNA): TGTGCCAGCAGCCGGGGAGGGACATCTCTTCTTTTCAATTCACCCCTCCACTTT.

This clonotype was picked up many times. V usage is TRBV6-5 and J usage is TRBJ2-2, with unresolved D. V was clipped by 8 bases and J by 7 bases, with 11 bases between them. This CDR3 region has 12 residues. Germline-derived CDR1 and CDR2 are MNHEY and SVGAGI. DNA for the CDR3: TGTGCCAGCGGTTCGTTGGGCGGGGAGCTGTTTTTT. Translation: CASGSLGGELFF.

The chain joins TRBV3-1 to TRBJ1-1; no firm D call. The CDR3 loop spans 15 amino acids. The germline CDR1 and CDR2 sequences are LGHDT and YNNKEL (reference sequence). V lost 0 bases and J lost 11, with 19 bases in between. The CDR3 coding sequence is TGTGCCAGCAGCCAAGAAGATCCCCGGGCAGGATTGGCTTTCTTT. Protein product: CASSQEDPRAGLAFF.

In this sample, this clonotype turned up many times. The chain carries TRBV6-1 and TRBJ2-1, with 8 bases matching TRBD1. CDR1 and CDR2 (germline): MNHNS, SASEGT. The CDR3 covers 15 residues. Germline trimming cut 6 bases from V and 8 bases from J; bases unmatched to any gene: 12. The CDR3 region is CASRHDRGLAHEQFF. The CDR3 coding sequence is TGTGCCAGCAGGCACGACAGGGGACTTGCCCATGAGCAGTTCTTC.

There are many counts of this clonotype. The chain recombines TRBV5-1 with TRBJ2-5, with 11 bases identical to TRBD1. The J segment lost 4 bases and the V segment lost 0 bases, leaving 2 bases of the junction unmatched. CDR1 SGHRS and CDR2 YFSETQ come from the germline V gene. The CDR3 length is 15 residues. This CDR3 reads CASSLGTGGRETQYF. The CDR3 DNA is TGCGCCAGCAGCTTGGGGACAGGGGGCCGAGAGACCCAGTACTTC.